This T cell receptor beta chain was found in a study of regulatory T cells in long-lasting Graves disease (dated by TCRdb to the early 2020s). About the full investigation: Persistent Graves' disease was defined as antithyroid drug treatment for over 5 years with persistently positive TSH receptor autoantibodies. Peripheral blood TCR sequencing and RNA sequencing compared persistent Graves' disease patients with newly diagnosed Graves' disease patients. The study was conducted in China and was registered as a clinical trial. A total of roughly 33 samples were covered by TCR sequencing, comprising about 13 persistent and around 20 newly diagnosed Graves' disease patients. On average, persistent Graves' disease patients in the clinical cohort had been on antithyroid drugs for about 10 years. Broader findings and caveats from the paper: Sequencing and analysis were restricted to the TCR beta chain. The authors acknowledged the small sample size as a limitation that may reduce accuracy. Because the primary lesion, thyroid tissue, could not be accessed, the study looked at peripheral blood alone. Persistent Graves' disease patients showed lower TCR Shannon entropy and fewer highly expanded clones than newly diagnosed patients, suggesting clonal expansion. Persistent disease showed preferential use of TRBV28, TRBJ1-2 and TRBJ2-5, whereas newly diagnosed disease favored TRBV20-1 and TRBJ2-1. A larger number of public clonotypes was shared among persistent patients (fewer than 3,000) than among newly diagnosed patients (roughly 970).

Library creation used multiplex PCR. The reads were generated on an Illumina HiSeq 4000. TCR beta libraries were built with iRepertoire HTBI primers and Arm-PCR amplification of CDR3 regions. PCR products were gel purified before sequencing. In the authors' own workflow: Gene usage analysis of CDR3 amino acid clonotypes used the 62 TRBV and more than 13 TRBJ segments found across samples. Filtered high-quality paired reads were merged into contigs using COPE and FqMerger. Contigs were aligned with BLAST to IMGT TRBV, TRBD and TRBJ reference genes, and CDR3 was defined per IMGT. Any clonotype with a frequency above 0.1% was classified as a highly expanded clone. Shannon entropy was used to measure repertoire diversity, and the Gini coefficient was used to measure V-J evenness. Public clonotypes were defined as clonotypes shared by more than one individual. The raw public reads went through TCRdb reprocessing: fastp at Q25, MiXCR clone calling, in-frame beta chains kept. Each record represents a unique CDR3 protein, reported with the most common genes and DNA among its rows. These V and J calls are TCRdb output, not the study's own analysis. Counted in this sample were approximately 360,000 distinct CDR3 sequences; roughly 24% of them appeared once. Under 35% of the sample lies in the top ten.

There are many counts of this clonotype. Its cognate antigen has yet to be identified. No quality values exist for individual bases; no much larger clone is one base distant. Via the germline V gene, CDR1 is MDHEN and CDR2 SYDVKM. From the cysteine up to the phenylalanine, the CDR3 has a length of 16 residues. The kept DNA is CDR3 alone, 48 bases in frame from the first base. Clipping removes 3 bases from V and 5 bases from J, with 12 as the unmatched junction base count. The sample's time point label, decoded: persistent/refractory GD, antithyroid drugs over 5 years with positive TRAb. For both TCR sequencing and RNA sequencing, RNA was extracted from PBMCs in TRIzol. Graves' disease was diagnosed according to American Thyroid Association guidelines. Patients were recruited from an endocrinology department in Xi'an, China. Each patient gave approximately 10 milliliters of peripheral blood, collected in an EDTA anticoagulant tube. Ficoll Paque Plus density gradient separation was used to isolate PBMCs, and no additional T cell sorting was done. RNA quality was checked with an Agilent 2100 Bioanalyzer and agarose gel, and concentration with a NanoDrop 2000.

The TCR comes from a woman aged 40 to 50 with Graves disease. Donor details come from another sample of the same person, matched by shared clones. This material consisted of peripheral blood mononuclear cells (PBMCs), taken when the disease was refractory, from a patient treated with antithyroid drugs. Recombination connected TRBV28 to TRBJ2-7; TRBD1 fits 8 bases in the junction. CDR3 loop: CASSFSAGQGRDEQYF. The DNA sequence reads TGTGCCAGCAGTTTCTCTGCCGGACAGGGAAGAGACGAGCAGTACTTC. With the rest looked up from the reference TRBV28 and TRBJ2-7 genes rather than sequenced, the full variable domain is DVKVTQSSRYLVKRTGEKVFLECVQDMDHENMFWYRQDPGLGLRLIYFSYDVKMKEKGDIPEGYSVSREKKERFSLILESASTNQTSMYLCASSFSAGQGRDEQYFGPGTRLTVT.